The 10 T cell receptor beta chains in this list originate from one sample, sequenced in a study of CD8 T cells in ankylosing spondylitis. TCRdb independently ran MiXCR on the 5' RACE reads; one entry per CDR3 protein. The data show 250,000 to 400,000 distinct CDR3 sequences, with roughly 10% seen just once and about a tenth held by the top ten. What was sequenced was blood, either unsorted or a sorted T cell fraction (not recorded which). These receptors were obtained from a female donor with ankylosing spondylitis or in good health (not recorded which).

This clonotype was seen ten or more times. This chain links TRBV20-1 with TRBJ1-6; D perhaps matches TRBD1 (6 bases). The CDR3 is 15 residues long. Germline assignment: CDR1 DFQATT and CDR2 SNEGSKA (reference sequence). Deletions cut 5 bases from V and 7 bases from J, with 18 bases between. The CDR3 sequence: CSACPIQGKNSPLHF. CDR3 nucleotide sequence: TGCAGTGCTTGTCCCATCCAGGGGAAAAATTCACCCCTCCACTTT.

At least ten counts were recorded for this clonotype. V gene TRBV2 combines with J gene TRBJ2-3; TRBD1 matches at 10 bases. CDR1 and CDR2 from the germline V gene are SNHLY and FYNNEI. The V segment lost 6 bases and the J segment 3 bases; nucleotides outside the gene matches: 3. This CDR3 contains 14 residues. The CDR3 region has the DNA TGTGCCAGCAGCGACAGGGGGCGGACAGATACGCAGTATTTT. This sequence encodes CASSDRGRTDTQYF.

This clonotype has ten or more counts. V usage is TRBV5-6 and J usage is TRBJ2-2, with unresolved D. CDR1 and CDR2 from the germline V gene are SGHDT and YYEEEE. This CDR3 has 14 residues. V lost 4 bases and J 5 bases, leaving 12 bases between the germline ends. CDR3 in amino acids: CASSPDLTTGELFF. The CDR3, as DNA: TGTGCCAGCAGCCCAGACCTCACAACCGGGGAGCTGTTTTTT.

In this sample, this clonotype turned up a few times. The rearrangement joins TRBV20-1 to TRBJ2-1, with D perhaps TRBD1 or TRBD2 (5 bases each). Trimming pared 3 bases from V and 10 bases from J, leaving 16 bases between. The CDR3 consists of 13 residues. Germline V gene sequence: CDR1 DFQATT, CDR2 SNEGSKA (reference sequence). DNA for the CDR3: TGCAGTGCTAGCCGGGACGGTTGGGGGGAGCAGTTCTTC. The encoded protein is CSASRDGWGEQFF.

In DNA, the CDR3 is TGTGCCAGCTCCCTAAACGGACTGAGCACTGAAGCTTTCTTT. Translation: CASSLNGLSTEAFF. The rearrangement uses TRBV18 and TRBJ1-1; D unresolved. The germline gives CDR1 KGHSH, CDR2 LQKENI. V was pared by 6 bases and J by 4 bases, with 15 bases between. The CDR3 runs to 14 residues.

This clonotype was detected many times. The rearrangement uses TRBV12-3 or TRBV12-4 and TRBJ2-3, with D tentatively TRBD1 or TRBD2 (9 bases each). V was trimmed by 2 bases and J by 5 bases, leaving 35 bases between them. The CDR3 totals 22 residues. This CDR3 reads CASSLRPLNRGHSGSGGDTQYF. CDR3 bases: TGTGCCAGCAGTTTACGCCCCCTGAACAGGGGGCATAGCGGGAGTGGGGGAGATACGCAGTATTTT.

This chain links TRBV21-1 with TRBJ1-2; TRBD1 reflects the table's D call only, with no check against the DNA. TRBV21-1 is given as a pseudogene. The CDR3 contains 19 residues. The CDR3 protein is CASSTISPGQSPFNYGYTF. In DNA form, the CDR3 reads TGTGCCAGCAGCACGATATCACCGGGACAGAGTCCCTTTAATTATGGCTACACCTTC.

The chain recombines TRBV5-1 with TRBJ2-3; 8 nucleotides line up with TRBD2. The CDR3 loop spans 19 amino acids. Trimming took 0 bases from V and 2 from J; bases not matched to a gene: 14. In germline, CDR1 is SGHRS, CDR2 YFSETQ. The CDR3 region is CASSLEALLTGGITDTQYF. CDR3 nucleotide sequence: TGCGCCAGCAGCTTGGAAGCCCTGCTGACGGGGGGGATCACAGATACGCAGTATTTT.

This clonotype was observed at least ten times. V and J are TRBV5-1 and TRBJ2-3; D is perhaps TRBD1 (6 bases). The CDR3 length is 14 residues. Germline V gives CDR1 SGHRS, CDR2 YFSETQ. Deletions cut 1 base from V and 6 bases from J, with 12 bases between. CDR3 in DNA: TGCGCCAGCAGCTTGAATACAGGGCAGGATACGCAGTATTTT. Protein: CASSLNTGQDTQYF.

This clonotype was counted many times. The genes are TRBV6-6 and TRBJ1-5, with unresolved D. Per germline, CDR1 MNHNY and CDR2 SVGAGI (reference sequence). V lost 10 bases to trimming and J lost 3 bases, with 13 bases between them. This CDR3 has 13 amino acids. CDR3 bases: TGTGCCACTCAAGACGCCTACAATCAGCCCCAGCATTTT. Translated: CATQDAYNQPQHF.